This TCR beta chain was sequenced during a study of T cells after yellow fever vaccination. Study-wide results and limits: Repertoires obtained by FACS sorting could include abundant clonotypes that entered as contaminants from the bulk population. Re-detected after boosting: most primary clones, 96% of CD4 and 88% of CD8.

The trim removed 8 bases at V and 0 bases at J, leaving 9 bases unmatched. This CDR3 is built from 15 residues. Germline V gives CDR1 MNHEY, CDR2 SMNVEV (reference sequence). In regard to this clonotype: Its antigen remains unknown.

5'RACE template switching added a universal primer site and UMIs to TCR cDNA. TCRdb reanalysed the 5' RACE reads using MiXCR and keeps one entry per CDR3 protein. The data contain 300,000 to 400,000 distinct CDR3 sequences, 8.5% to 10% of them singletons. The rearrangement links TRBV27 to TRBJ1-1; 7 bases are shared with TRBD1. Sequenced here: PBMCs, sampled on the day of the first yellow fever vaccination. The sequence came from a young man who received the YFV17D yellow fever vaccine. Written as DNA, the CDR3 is TGTGCCAGCTACAGACAGGGCGTCTTGAACACTGAAGCTTTCTTT. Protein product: CASYRQGVLNTEAFF.